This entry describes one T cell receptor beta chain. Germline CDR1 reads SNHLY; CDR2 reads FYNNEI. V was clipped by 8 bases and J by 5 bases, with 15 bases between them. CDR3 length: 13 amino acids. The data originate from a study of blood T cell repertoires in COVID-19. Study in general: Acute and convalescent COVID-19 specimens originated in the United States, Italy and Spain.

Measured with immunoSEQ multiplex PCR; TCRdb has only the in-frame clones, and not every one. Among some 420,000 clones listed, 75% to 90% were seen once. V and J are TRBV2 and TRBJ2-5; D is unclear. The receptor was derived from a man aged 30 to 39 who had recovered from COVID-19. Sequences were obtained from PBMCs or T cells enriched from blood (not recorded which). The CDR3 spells CASCLGLGETQYF. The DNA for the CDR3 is TGTGCCAGCTGCTTGGGTCTGGGCGAGACCCAGTACTTC.